The rows below give T cell receptor beta chains drawn from one sample of a study of shared clonotypes between healthy human individuals. TCRdb's copy holds only in-frame clones and misses some; the assay was immunoSEQ multiplex PCR. The sample consists of around 700,000 clones, roughly 94% of them appearing once. The sample comprised naive CD8+ T cells sorted from blood. The receptors shown here come from a man under 40 in good health. Each CDR3 is given with its conserved first and last residue. Fields, in order: D gene, clone size, V gene, J gene, CDR3 DNA, CDR3 protein. The D gene is left open where the match is weak. Clone size is shown for a subset of rows, as once, few, many or a class of expanded clone.

d_call: .; clone_size: once; v_call: TRBV5-1; j_call: TRBJ2-7; cdr3_nt: TGCGCCAGCAGCTTGAGGTGGCCGCGCGACGAGCCCTACGAGCAGTACTTC; cdr3_aa: CASSLRWPRDEPYEQYF
d_call: .; clone_size: once; v_call: TRBV29-1; j_call: TRBJ2-7; cdr3_nt: TGCAGCGTTGGGGGACATTCCTACGAGCAGTACTTC; cdr3_aa: CSVGGHSYEQYF
d_call: .; clone_size: .; v_call: TRBV6-5; j_call: TRBJ2-1; cdr3_nt: TGTGCCAGCAGTTACAGCACATTTTACAATGAGCAGTTCTTC; cdr3_aa: CASSYSTFYNEQFF
d_call: TRBD2; clone_size: .; v_call: TRBV4-1; j_call: TRBJ2-7; cdr3_nt: TGCGCCAGCAGCCAAGGCTCTGGGACTAGCGGGAGAGAGTACGAGCAGTACTTC; cdr3_aa: CASSQGSGTSGREYEQYF
d_call: TRBD1; clone_size: .; v_call: TRBV6-5; j_call: TRBJ2-3; cdr3_nt: TGTGCCAGCAGTACCCGGGACAGGGAAGATACGCAGTATTTT; cdr3_aa: CASSTRDREDTQYF
d_call: TRBD2; clone_size: .; v_call: TRBV15; j_call: TRBJ2-5; cdr3_nt: TGTGCCACCAGCAGGAAGCCCTATAAGTTCCGGGACTATTATGAGACCCAGTACTTC; cdr3_aa: CATSRKPYKFRDYYETQYF
d_call: TRBD1; clone_size: .; v_call: TRBV11-2; j_call: TRBJ2-5; cdr3_nt: TGTGCCAGCAACCCGACAGGGGGCAGGCTGGAGACCCAGTACTTC; cdr3_aa: CASNPTGGRLETQYF
d_call: .; clone_size: .; v_call: TRBV27; j_call: TRBJ2-5; cdr3_nt: TGTGCCAGCAGTGACATATCTGTGCGAGAGACCCAGTACTTC; cdr3_aa: CASSDISVRETQYF
d_call: .; clone_size: .; v_call: TRBV27; j_call: TRBJ2-7; cdr3_nt: TGTGCCAGCAGTTATGGGGCAGGCCGCGCCGAGCAGTACTTC; cdr3_aa: CASSYGAGRAEQYF
d_call: .; clone_size: .; v_call: TRBV4-1; j_call: TRBJ2-2; cdr3_nt: TGCGCCAGCAGCCAAGGACCAGGCACCGGGGAGCTGTTTTTT; cdr3_aa: CASSQGPGTGELFF
d_call: TRBD2; clone_size: .; v_call: TRBV5-4; j_call: TRBJ2-7; cdr3_nt: TGTGCCAGCAGCTTGGAGCGGGAGGGCCGCGAGCAGTACTTC; cdr3_aa: CASSLEREGREQYF
d_call: .; clone_size: .; v_call: TRBV19; j_call: TRBJ2-1; cdr3_nt: TGTGCCAGTAGTATTATGGCCGCTTACAATGAGCAGTTCTTC; cdr3_aa: CASSIMAAYNEQFF
d_call: TRBD2; clone_size: .; v_call: TRBV6-4; j_call: TRBJ2-3; cdr3_nt: TGTGCCAGCAGTGACAGGGCTAGCGGGAGGCATACGCAGTATTTT; cdr3_aa: CASSDRASGRHTQYF
d_call: TRBD2; clone_size: .; v_call: TRBV9; j_call: TRBJ2-7; cdr3_nt: TGTGCCAGCAGCGTAGGACTAGCGGGAGAACTGGCCGAGCAGTACTTC; cdr3_aa: CASSVGLAGELAEQYF
d_call: TRBD1; clone_size: .; v_call: TRBV14; j_call: TRBJ2-5; cdr3_nt: TGTGCCAGCAGCCCTTGGGACAGGTCAGAGACCCAGTACTTC; cdr3_aa: CASSPWDRSETQYF
d_call: .; clone_size: .; v_call: TRBV7-9; j_call: TRBJ1-1; cdr3_nt: TGTGCCAGCAGCTTAGGGCAGGGCGAAGCTTTCTTT; cdr3_aa: CASSLGQGEAFF
d_call: .; clone_size: .; v_call: TRBV29-1; j_call: TRBJ2-1; cdr3_nt: TGCAGCGTTGACCATAGGGGAGTCTCCTACAATGAGCAGTTCTTC; cdr3_aa: CSVDHRGVSYNEQFF
d_call: .; clone_size: .; v_call: TRBV4-1; j_call: TRBJ2-1; cdr3_nt: TGCGCCAGCAGCCACACGAACAATGAGCAGTTCTTC; cdr3_aa: CASSHTNNEQFF
d_call: TRBD2; clone_size: .; v_call: TRBV28; j_call: TRBJ2-7; cdr3_nt: TGTGCCAGCAGTTCCCCCGGGCGGGAGGGCCCAACTAACTCCTACGAGCAGTACTTC; cdr3_aa: CASSSPGREGPTNSYEQYF
d_call: .; clone_size: few; v_call: TRBV9; j_call: TRBJ2-7; cdr3_nt: TGTGCCAGCAGCGTAGGCGGGGTCCACGAGCAGTACTTC; cdr3_aa: CASSVGGVHEQYF
d_call: TRBD1; clone_size: .; v_call: TRBV9; j_call: TRBJ2-7; cdr3_nt: TGTGCCAGCAGCCCCCTCCGGGACAGGAAGGGAGAGCAGTACTTC; cdr3_aa: CASSPLRDRKGEQYF
d_call: .; clone_size: .; v_call: TRBV21-1; j_call: TRBJ1-1; cdr3_nt: TGTGCCAGCAGCCCAGGGGACAGCATACCGTCGAACACTGAAGCTTTCTTT; cdr3_aa: CASSPGDSIPSNTEAFF
d_call: .; clone_size: .; v_call: TRBV27; j_call: TRBJ1-5; cdr3_nt: TGTGCCAGCAGTTTATCGAGGGGTTCTCAGCCCCAGCATTTT; cdr3_aa: CASSLSRGSQPQHF
d_call: .; clone_size: .; v_call: TRBV7-8; j_call: TRBJ2-5; cdr3_nt: TGTGCCAGCAGCTTAGGCAGGGCCCTAGAGACCCAGTACTTC; cdr3_aa: CASSLGRALETQYF
d_call: .; clone_size: .; v_call: TRBV21-1; j_call: TRBJ2-1; cdr3_nt: TGTGCCAGCACCCCTGAGGGGCGACAGGCCGACCCTGAGCAGTTCTTC; cdr3_aa: CASTPEGRQADPEQFF
d_call: TRBD2; clone_size: .; v_call: TRBV25-1; j_call: TRBJ2-3; cdr3_nt: TGTGCCAGCAGTGAATATATTCTAGCGGGAACAGATACGCAGTATTTT; cdr3_aa: CASSEYILAGTDTQYF
d_call: TRBD1; clone_size: .; v_call: TRBV29-1; j_call: TRBJ2-7; cdr3_nt: TGCAGCGTGCAGACAGGGAGAGGTCCTTACGAGCAGTACTTC; cdr3_aa: CSVQTGRGPYEQYF
d_call: .; clone_size: .; v_call: TRBV13; j_call: TRBJ2-2; cdr3_nt: TGTGCCAGCAGCACGCAGGGGTCAACGAACACCGGGGAGCTGTTTTTT; cdr3_aa: CASSTQGSTNTGELFF
d_call: TRBD2; clone_size: .; v_call: TRBV29-1; j_call: TRBJ2-7; cdr3_nt: TGCAGCGTTGAAGTGTCCCTAGCGGGAACCTCCTACGAGCAGTACTTC; cdr3_aa: CSVEVSLAGTSYEQYF
d_call: TRBD1; clone_size: .; v_call: TRBV29-1; j_call: TRBJ1-5; cdr3_nt: TGCAGCGTCCCCGGGACAGGAAATCAGCCCCAGCATTTT; cdr3_aa: CSVPGTGNQPQHF
d_call: .; clone_size: .; v_call: TRBV29-1; j_call: TRBJ1-1; cdr3_nt: TGCAGCGTTGAAATTTTAGAGCAGGCGAACACTGAAGCTTTCTTT; cdr3_aa: CSVEILEQANTEAFF
d_call: TRBD2; clone_size: .; v_call: TRBV19; j_call: TRBJ2-3; cdr3_nt: TGTGCCAGTAGGGCTAGCGGATACTCCACAGATACGCAGTATTTT; cdr3_aa: CASRASGYSTDTQYF
d_call: .; clone_size: .; v_call: TRBV13; j_call: TRBJ2-2; cdr3_nt: TGTGCCAGCAGCTTAGAAGGAGCCGGGGAGCTGTTTTTT; cdr3_aa: CASSLEGAGELFF
d_call: .; clone_size: .; v_call: TRBV4-3; j_call: TRBJ2-7; cdr3_nt: TGCGCCAGCAGCCAAGATCATCGGCCCGGCTACGAGCAGTACTTC; cdr3_aa: CASSQDHRPGYEQYF
d_call: .; clone_size: .; v_call: TRBV27; j_call: TRBJ2-7; cdr3_nt: TGTGCCAGCAGCCGGGGCCCCCTTGGTGAGCGAGTCTACGAGCAGTACTTC; cdr3_aa: CASSRGPLGERVYEQYF
d_call: .; clone_size: .; v_call: TRBV7-9; j_call: TRBJ2-5; cdr3_nt: TGTGCCAGCAGCTTGGTCCTCCGGGAGACCCAGTACTTC; cdr3_aa: CASSLVLRETQYF
d_call: .; clone_size: .; v_call: TRBV15; j_call: TRBJ1-4; cdr3_nt: TGTGCCACCAGCAGAGATAGACCAGGGAATGAAAAACTGTTTTTT; cdr3_aa: CATSRDRPGNEKLFF
d_call: TRBD2; clone_size: .; v_call: TRBV28; j_call: TRBJ2-1; cdr3_nt: TGTGCCAGCAGTTGCGAACCCGGGACTAGCGGGAGGGCCTTTATAAATGAGCAGTTCTTC; cdr3_aa: CASSCEPGTSGRAFINEQFF
d_call: .; clone_size: .; v_call: TRBV4-1; j_call: TRBJ2-2; cdr3_nt: TGCGCCAGCAGCCAAGATTCTCGCCCCACCGGGGAGCTGTTTTTT; cdr3_aa: CASSQDSRPTGELFF
d_call: TRBD2; clone_size: .; v_call: TRBV7-9; j_call: TRBJ2-1; cdr3_nt: TGTGCCAGCAGCGGGACGGGACTAGCGGGATTGGGTGAGCAGTTCTTC; cdr3_aa: CASSGTGLAGLGEQFF
d_call: TRBD2; clone_size: .; v_call: TRBV27; j_call: TRBJ2-1; cdr3_nt: TGTGCCAGCAGTCACATTAGCGGGCCCTACAATGAGCAGTTCTTC; cdr3_aa: CASSHISGPYNEQFF
d_call: .; clone_size: .; v_call: TRBV6-1; j_call: TRBJ2-3; cdr3_nt: TGTGCCAGCAGTGAGGGTGCGGGAACGGATACGCAGTATTTT; cdr3_aa: CASSEGAGTDTQYF
d_call: .; clone_size: .; v_call: TRBV27; j_call: TRBJ2-1; cdr3_nt: TGTGCCAGCAGTCCTGGGAGGGGGAGGAATGAGCAGTTCTTC; cdr3_aa: CASSPGRGRNEQFF
d_call: .; clone_size: .; v_call: TRBV4-2; j_call: TRBJ2-7; cdr3_nt: TGTGCCAGCAGCCAAGACGCGTACGAGCAGTACTTC; cdr3_aa: CASSQDAYEQYF
d_call: .; clone_size: .; v_call: TRBV29-1; j_call: TRBJ1-1; cdr3_nt: TGCAGCGTTGAAGACCACGAGGGCACTGAAGCTTTCTTT; cdr3_aa: CSVEDHEGTEAFF
d_call: .; clone_size: .; v_call: TRBV20-1; j_call: TRBJ2-1; cdr3_nt: TGCAGTGCTAGAACGGATGAGCAGTTCTTC; cdr3_aa: CSARTDEQFF
d_call: .; clone_size: once; v_call: TRBV27; j_call: TRBJ2-7; cdr3_nt: TGTGCCAGCAGTTTAGGAGGGGGGGCCTACGAGCAGTACTTC; cdr3_aa: CASSLGGGAYEQYF
d_call: .; clone_size: .; v_call: TRBV4-3; j_call: TRBJ1-2; cdr3_nt: TGCGCCAGCGGGCCCGATCCGGGACAAAGTAACTATGGCTACACCTTC; cdr3_aa: CASGPDPGQSNYGYTF
d_call: TRBD2; clone_size: .; v_call: TRBV7-8; j_call: TRBJ2-7; cdr3_nt: TGTGCCAGCAGCGGACTAGCGGGATTCCACGAGCAGTACTTC; cdr3_aa: CASSGLAGFHEQYF
d_call: .; clone_size: .; v_call: TRBV19; j_call: TRBJ2-7; cdr3_nt: TGTGCCAGTAGACCACGGGCCGCCTACGAGCAGTACTTC; cdr3_aa: CASRPRAAYEQYF
d_call: .; clone_size: .; v_call: TRBV2; j_call: TRBJ1-2; cdr3_nt: TGTGCCAGCAGTGAATTGGGCAGGGTGGACTATGGCTACACCTTC; cdr3_aa: CASSELGRVDYGYTF
d_call: TRBD2; clone_size: .; v_call: TRBV7-9; j_call: TRBJ2-3; cdr3_nt: TGTGCCAGCAGCTTCGAGGCCGGACTAGCGGGAGTTGCGGATACGCAGTATTTT; cdr3_aa: CASSFEAGLAGVADTQYF